The following is a T cell receptor (beta chain) sequence with its context. V shed 5 bases, J shed 2 bases, and the junction held 13 bases outside the gene matches. The length of the CDR3 is 17 residues. Germline V gene sequence: CDR1 SGHTA, CDR2 FQGNSA. This record belongs to a study of blood T cell repertoires in COVID-19. Study context: The study drew acute and convalescent COVID-19 samples from the United States, Italy and Spain. In each case, the material was cDNA or gDNA derived from T cells, B-cell-depleted T cells, or PBMCs.

Generated by immunoSEQ multiplex PCR, the TCRdb table keeps only in-frame clones and is missing some. The table records approximately 35,000 clones, more than 65% of them present only once. The TCR comes from a human donor in a cohort sampled during active COVID-19. The rearrangement uses TRBV7-2 and TRBJ2-7, with 9 nucleotides matching TRBD1. Sequenced material: peripheral blood. The CDR3: CASSPSRDRVRTYEQYF. The CDR3 region has the DNA TGTGCCAGCAGCCCGTCCCGGGACAGGGTTCGCACCTACGAGCAGTACTTC.